The rows below give T cell receptor beta chains drawn from one sample of a study of Tregs in tolerant kidney transplant recipients. This table comes from immunoSEQ multiplex PCR, and its TCRdb copy is limited to in-frame clones, with some not included. The sample yields 110,000 or so clones, roughly 93% seen once. The sample consisted of CD4+ T cells from blood. All receptors derive from a human donor in good health. Each CDR3 is given with its conserved first and last residue. The D gene is left open where the match is weak.

v_call,d_call,cdr3_aa
TRBV19,TRBD2,CASSIELAARTDTQYF
TRBV5-1,.,CASSLEGLNEKLFF
TRBV30,.,CAWSLTNGPSNQPQHF
TRBV6-4,.,CASSAFSSYNEQFF
TRBV11-2,.,CASSLQLGRWDEQYF
TRBV5-1,.,CASSLQGRGTEAFF
TRBV2,TRBD1,CASRAGQVTDTQYF
TRBV6-4,.,CASSEATIHNPGLYGYTF
TRBV5-4,TRBD1,CASSFRDRGAYEQYF
TRBV18,.,CASSPGDIASYGYTF
TRBV7-3,.,CASSSGPNTEAFF
TRBV11-1,TRBD2,CASSLALSGGAGDTQYF
TRBV5-6,.,CASTDQRGRSYNEQFF
TRBV5-6,TRBD2,CASSSAYRGSSYNEQFF